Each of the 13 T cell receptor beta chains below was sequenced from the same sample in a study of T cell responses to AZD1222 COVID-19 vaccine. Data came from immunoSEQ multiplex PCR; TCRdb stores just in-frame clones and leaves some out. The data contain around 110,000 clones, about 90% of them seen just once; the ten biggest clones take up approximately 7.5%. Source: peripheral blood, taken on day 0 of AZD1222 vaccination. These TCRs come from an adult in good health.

For the CDR3, the DNA is TGTGCCAGCTCACGTCCCGGTACTGGACAGGACTCCTACGAGCAGTACTTC. This encodes CASSRPGTGQDSYEQYF. V gene TRBV18 combines with J gene TRBJ2-7, with 7 bases fitting TRBD1. After removal of 4 bases from V and 0 bases from J, the junction contained 12 bases not matched to a gene. Germline assignment: CDR1 KGHSH and CDR2 LQKENI. The length of the CDR3 is 17 residues.

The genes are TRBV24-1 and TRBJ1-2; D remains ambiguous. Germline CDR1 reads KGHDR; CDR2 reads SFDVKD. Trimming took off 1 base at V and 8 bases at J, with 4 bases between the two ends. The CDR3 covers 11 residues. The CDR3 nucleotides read TGTGCCACCAGTGATTTAGGCGGCTACACCTTC. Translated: CATSDLGGYTF.

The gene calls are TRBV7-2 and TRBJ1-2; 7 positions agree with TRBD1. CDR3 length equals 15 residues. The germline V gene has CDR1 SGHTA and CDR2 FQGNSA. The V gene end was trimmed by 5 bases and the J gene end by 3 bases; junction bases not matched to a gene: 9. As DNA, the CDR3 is TGTGCCAGCAGCCCTCGAACCGGGACAGACTATGGCTACACCTTC. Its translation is CASSPRTGTDYGYTF.

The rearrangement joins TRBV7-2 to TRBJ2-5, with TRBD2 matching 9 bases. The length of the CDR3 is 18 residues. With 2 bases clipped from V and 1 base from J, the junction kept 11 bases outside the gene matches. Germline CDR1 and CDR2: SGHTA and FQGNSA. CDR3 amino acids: CASSLRGWASGVQETQYF. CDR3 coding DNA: TGTGCCAGCAGCTTAAGGGGTTGGGCTAGCGGGGTCCAAGAGACCCAGTACTTC.

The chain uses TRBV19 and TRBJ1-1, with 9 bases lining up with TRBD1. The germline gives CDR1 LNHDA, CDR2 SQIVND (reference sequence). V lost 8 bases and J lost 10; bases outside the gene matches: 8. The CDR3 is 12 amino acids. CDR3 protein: CASVSTGGPAFF. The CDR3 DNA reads TGTGCCAGTGTTTCCACAGGGGGCCCAGCTTTCTTT.

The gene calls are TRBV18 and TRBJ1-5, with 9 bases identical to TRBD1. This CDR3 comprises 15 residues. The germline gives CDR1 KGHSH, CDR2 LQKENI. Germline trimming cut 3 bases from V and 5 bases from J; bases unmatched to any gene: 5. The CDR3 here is CASSPRTGVDQPQHF. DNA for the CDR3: TGTGCCAGCTCACCGAGGACAGGGGTTGATCAGCCCCAGCATTTT.

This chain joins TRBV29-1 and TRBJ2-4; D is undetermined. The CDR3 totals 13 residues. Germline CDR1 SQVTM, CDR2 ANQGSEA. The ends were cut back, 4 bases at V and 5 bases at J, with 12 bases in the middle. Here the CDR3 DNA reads TGCAGCGTTGGCGGATCAGGACAAAACATTCAGTACTTC. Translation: CSVGGSGQNIQYF.

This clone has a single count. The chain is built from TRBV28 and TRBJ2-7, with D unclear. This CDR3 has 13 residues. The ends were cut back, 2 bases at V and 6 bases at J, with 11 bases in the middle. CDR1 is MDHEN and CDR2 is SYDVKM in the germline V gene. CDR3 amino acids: CASSLSVRSEQYF. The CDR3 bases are TGTGCCAGCAGTTTAAGTGTGCGGTCCGAGCAGTACTTC.

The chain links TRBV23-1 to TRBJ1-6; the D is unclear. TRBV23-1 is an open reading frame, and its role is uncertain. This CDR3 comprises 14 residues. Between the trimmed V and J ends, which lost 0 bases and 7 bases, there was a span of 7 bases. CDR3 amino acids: CASSQSATNSPLHF. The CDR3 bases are TGCGCCAGCAGTCAATCAGCCACCAATTCACCCCTCCACTTT.

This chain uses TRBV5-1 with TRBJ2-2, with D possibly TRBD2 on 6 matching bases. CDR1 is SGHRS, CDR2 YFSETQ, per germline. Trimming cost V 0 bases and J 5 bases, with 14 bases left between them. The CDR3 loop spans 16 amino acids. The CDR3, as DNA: TGCGCCAGCAGCTTGGGGCAGCGGGTTAAGACCGGGGAGCTGTTTTTT. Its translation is CASSLGQRVKTGELFF.

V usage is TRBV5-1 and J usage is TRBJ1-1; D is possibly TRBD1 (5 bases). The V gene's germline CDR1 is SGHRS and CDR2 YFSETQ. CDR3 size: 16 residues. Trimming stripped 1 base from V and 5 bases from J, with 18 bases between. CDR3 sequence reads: CASSLNRASQGTEAFF. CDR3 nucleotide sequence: TGCGCCAGCAGCTTGAACCGGGCCAGTCAGGGTACTGAAGCTTTCTTT.

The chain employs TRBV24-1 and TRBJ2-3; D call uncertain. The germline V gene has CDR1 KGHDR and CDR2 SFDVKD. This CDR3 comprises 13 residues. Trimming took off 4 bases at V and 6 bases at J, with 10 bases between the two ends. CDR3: CATSEWTLDTQYF. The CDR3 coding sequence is TGTGCCACCAGTGAATGGACCTTGGATACGCAGTATTTT.

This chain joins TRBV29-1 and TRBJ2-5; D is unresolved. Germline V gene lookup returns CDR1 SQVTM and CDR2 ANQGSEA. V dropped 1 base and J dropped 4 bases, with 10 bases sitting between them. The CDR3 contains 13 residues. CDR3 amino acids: CSVEAAYSETQYF. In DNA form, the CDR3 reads TGCAGCGTTGAAGCGGCGTACTCAGAGACCCAGTACTTC. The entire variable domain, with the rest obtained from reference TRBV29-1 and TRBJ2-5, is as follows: SAVISQKPSRDICQRGTSLTIQCQVDSQVTMMFWYRQQPGQSLTLIATANQGSEATYESGFVIDKFPISRPNLTFSTLTVSNMSPEDSSIYLCSVEAAYSETQYFGPGTRLLVL.